This record concerns one T cell receptor (beta chain) sequence. The target antigen is unknown. It was negative isolation that provided the CD8+ and CD4+ T cells, whereas TEMRA cells were enriched by FACS. An input of about 0.5 to 1 ug of RNA was subjected to reverse transcription using random hexamers. From the immunoSEQ multiplex PCR reads, TCRdb called clonotypes with MiXCR, one entry per CDR3 protein. The profile shows some 300,000 distinct CDR3 sequences, about 85% of them singletons. The sample originates from a study of CD8 T cells in Susac syndrome. Overall study results and limits: The study's TCR sequencing and HLA analysis covered a relatively small number of individuals, and the study acknowledged this.

This CDR3 spans 17 amino acids. Trimming left V 1 base short and J 4 bases short, with 16 bases between. CDR1 and CDR2 from the germline V gene are MGHRA and YSYEKL. This TCR was recovered from a human donor with multiple sclerosis. The sequenced material came from CD8+ T cells from PBMCs. The rearrangement joins TRBV4-1 to TRBJ1-4, with D possibly matching TRBD1 (6 bases). The CDR3: CASSQGTEGVFNEKLFF. The CDR3 DNA follows: TGCGCCAGCAGCCAAGGAACCGAGGGGGTGTTTAATGAAAAACTGTTTTTT.